This T cell receptor (beta chain) is from a study of T cell responses to AZD1222 COVID-19 vaccine. Sequenced by immunoSEQ multiplex PCR; TCRdb stores in-frame clones only, minus some. The table shows 100,000 to 150,000 clones, with just over 85% occurring only once. This CDR3 comprises 17 residues. Trimming removed 4 bases from V and 0 bases from J, with 16 bases in between. The germline CDR1 and CDR2 sequences are ENHRY and SYGVKD. To note about this clone: Its target is not known.

General study points: Females made up more of the donors, who were largely white British, and clonal diversity may have come out too low. Per reports, nearly half of all spike-specific TCRs target regions that are unmutated in variants.

Sequenced material: peripheral blood, taken on day 0 of AZD1222 vaccination. This clonotype was sampled from an adult in good health. The chain employs TRBV10-3 and TRBJ1-3; D perhaps matches TRBD1 (6 bases). This chain's CDR3 is CAISATVQGISGNTIYF. CDR3 coding DNA: TGTGCCATCAGTGCTACAGTTCAGGGGATCTCTGGAAACACCATATATTTT.